Following are 25 T cell receptor beta chains from one sample sequenced in a study of blood T cell repertoires in COVID-19. TCRdb's table, derived via immunoSEQ multiplex PCR, lists solely in-frame clones and lacks some. Here the sample spans about 33,000 clones, 88% being singletons. Material: peripheral blood. These receptors were obtained from a woman older than 75 with active or convalescent COVID-19.

This chain links TRBV3-1 (or the pseudogene TRBV3-2) with TRBJ2-7; possibly TRBD1 for D (5 bases). Germline-derived CDR1 and CDR2 are LGHDT and YNNKEL (reference sequence). The V gene lost 2 bases and the J gene lost 5 bases, with 19 bases spanning the gap. The CDR3 consists of 16 residues. The chain's CDR3 is CASSQYGPGNSDEQYF. CDR3 DNA: TGTGCCAGCAGCCAATACGGCCCAGGGAATTCGGACGAGCAGTACTTC.

The chain combines TRBV30 with TRBJ1-4; unclear D gene. The CDR3 consists of 15 residues. Trimming cost V 4 bases and J 5 bases, with 17 bases left between them. Germline V gene sequence: CDR1 GTSNPN, CDR2 SVGIG (reference sequence). CDR3 region: CAWTPLVSYNEKLFF. CDR3 coding DNA: TGTGCCTGGACCCCCCTGGTGAGCTACAATGAAAAACTGTTTTTT. Full variable domain (remainder filled in from reference TRBV30 and TRBJ1-4): SQTIHQWPATLVQPVGSPLSLECTVEGTSNPNLYWYRQAAGRGLQLLFYSVGIGQISSEVPQNLSASRPQDRQFILSSKKLLLSDSGFYLCAWTPLVSYNEKLFFGSGTQLSVL.

The gene calls are TRBV11-2 and TRBJ2-5; TRBD1 agrees at 11 bases. CDR1 and CDR2 (germline): SGHAT, FQNNGV. Germline trimming cut 1 base from V and 7 bases from J; bases unmatched to any gene: 8. This CDR3 is built from 16 residues. The CDR3 region is CASSLGTGGNSWTQYF. The DNA of the CDR3 is TGTGCCAGCAGCTTAGGGACAGGGGGCAATTCGTGGACCCAGTACTTC.

The chain joins TRBV21-1 to TRBJ1-1. TRBV21-1 is noted as a pseudogene. The CDR3 is made up of 18 amino acids. CDR3: CASSPSWSRFARYTEAFF. The CDR3 DNA reads TGTGCCAGCAGCCCCAGCTGGTCCCGATTTGCGAGGTACACTGAAGCTTTCTTT.

The V gene is TRBV5-6, the J gene TRBJ2-7; 9 positions match TRBD1. J lost 4 bases, V lost 0 bases, and 8 bases had no gene match. Germline loops: CDR1 SGHDT, CDR2 YYEEEE. This CDR3 has 16 residues. This CDR3 is CASSLVGQGINYEQYF. The CDR3 coding sequence is TGTGCCAGCAGCTTGGTGGGACAGGGAATTAATTACGAGCAGTACTTC.

V usage is TRBV19 and J usage is TRBJ1-4; D is unclear. The germline V gene has CDR1 LNHDA and CDR2 SQIVND (reference sequence). Deletions cut 4 bases from V and 3 bases from J, with 9 bases between. CDR3 length: 14 residues. CDR3 nucleotides: TGTGCCAGTAGTACGCGGTTCCCTAATGAAAAACTGTTTTTT. Translating it yields CASSTRFPNEKLFF.

The rearrangement joins TRBV10-3 to TRBJ1-2, with D perhaps TRBD1 (6 bases). The germline gives CDR1 ENHRY, CDR2 SYGVKD. The CDR3 runs to 12 residues. V was shortened by 10 bases and J by 7 bases, with 16 bases between the two germline ends. Here the CDR3 reads CATTGIQGGYTF. CDR3 bases: TGTGCCACCACCGGAATACAGGGTGGCTACACCTTC.

The V call is TRBV24-1, the J call TRBJ2-3; 9 bases fit TRBD2. Germline trimming cut 1 base from V and 0 bases from J; bases unmatched to any gene: 7. The CDR3 sequence is 18 residues long. The germline CDR1 and CDR2 sequences are KGHDR and SFDVKD. The CDR3 sequence: CATSDLGSSGVSTDTQYF. CDR3 DNA: TGTGCCACCAGTGATTTAGGGTCTAGCGGGGTCAGCACAGATACGCAGTATTTT.

The CDR3 sequence is CASSRAGNLYGYTF. In nucleotides, the CDR3 is TGTGCCAGCAGTCGGGCAGGGAATCTATATGGCTACACCTTC. The rearrangement uses TRBV25-1 and TRBJ1-2; tentative D call: TRBD1 (5 bases). Germline values: CDR1 MGHDK, CDR2 SYGVNS. This CDR3 contains 14 residues. Trimming removed 5 bases at V and 5 bases at J, with 15 bases between.

CDR3 bases: TGTGCCAGCAGCCGGACAAATAGCAATCAGCCCCAGCATTTT. It codes for CASSRTNSNQPQHF. The chain couples TRBV6-2 or TRBV6-3 to TRBJ1-5; D is perhaps TRBD1 (5 bases). V was pared by 6 bases and J by 0 bases, with 9 bases between. The CDR3 is made up of 14 amino acids. CDR1 is MNHEY and CDR2 is SVGEGT in the germline V gene.

The chain carries TRBV27 and TRBJ1-2, with 7 nucleotides matching TRBD1. V was pared by 3 bases and J by 7 bases, with 2 bases of the junction left unmatched. Per germline, CDR1 MNHEY and CDR2 SMNVEV (reference sequence). This CDR3 comprises 12 residues. Here the CDR3 reads CASSFAGGGYTF. The DNA of the CDR3 is TGTGCCAGCAGTTTTGCAGGGGGTGGCTACACCTTC.

This chain links TRBV24-1 with TRBJ1-1; D might be TRBD1 (5 bases). Between the trimmed V and J ends, which lost 3 bases and 1 base, there was a span of 8 bases. The germline gives CDR1 KGHDR, CDR2 SFDVKD. CDR3 length: 14 residues. The CDR3 bases are TGTGCCACCAGTGATGAAACAGGGAACACTGAAGCTTTCTTT. The encoded protein is CATSDETGNTEAFF.

This rearrangement joins TRBV21-1 to TRBJ2-5; the table's D call of TRBD2 was not tested on the DNA. TRBV21-1 is flagged as a pseudogene. The CDR3 is made up of 18 amino acids. DNA for the CDR3: TGTGCCAGCAGCAAAGCGGGGACTAGCGGGGGCACTAAAGAGACCCAGTACTTC. It codes for CASSKAGTSGGTKETQYF.

This clone was picked up one time. One end of the junction fails to match germline, which may point to a read error. The chain links TRBV5-1 to TRBJ2-7; 11 nucleotides match TRBD2. The CDR3 has 15 amino acids. CDR1 and CDR2 (germline): SGHRS, YFSETQ. CDR3 sequence (DNA): TGCGCCAGCAGCTTGGAATTTGGGACTAGCGGTTATTGGAACTTC. Translating gives CASSLEFGTSGYWNF.

The gene calls are TRBV27 and TRBJ1-2, with D possibly being TRBD1 (5 bases). In germline, CDR1 is MNHEY, CDR2 SMNVEV (reference sequence). V was cut by 5 bases and J by 2 bases, with 12 bases left in between. CDR3 size: 14 residues. CDR3 DNA sequence: TGTGCCAGCAGTACCACGGGGGGGAACTATGGCTACACCTTC. Amino acid sequence: CASSTTGGNYGYTF.

The rearrangement uses TRBV3-1 (or the pseudogene TRBV3-2) and TRBJ2-5; 8 bases map to TRBD1. This CDR3 contains 19 residues. Germline V gene sequence: CDR1 LGHDT, CDR2 YNNKEL (reference sequence). Trimming removed 3 bases from V and 3 bases from J; junction bases left unmatched: 18. The CDR3 coding sequence is TGTGCCAGCAGCCATCATACAGGGGGGACCGCGGGGAGTAAAGAGACCCAGTACTTC. Its protein is CASSHHTGGTAGSKETQYF.

The chain has TRBV28 and TRBJ1-2; 9 nucleotides align to TRBD1. The CDR3 contains 15 residues. V shed 7 bases and J 2 bases; nucleotides not matched to a gene: 8. Germline V lookup: CDR1 MDHEN, CDR2 SYDVKM. The CDR3 loop is CASTPQGAANYGYTF. As DNA, the CDR3 is TGTGCCAGCACCCCACAGGGGGCAGCAAACTATGGCTACACCTTC.

The chain couples TRBV27 to TRBJ1-1; D not resolved. Germline V gene data show CDR1 as MNHEY and CDR2 as SMNVEV (reference sequence). This CDR3 has 13 residues. V was trimmed by 7 bases and J by 6 bases, leaving 15 bases between them. This CDR3 reads CASTQYPGSEAFF. The CDR3 coding sequence is TGTGCCAGCACTCAGTACCCGGGGTCTGAAGCTTTCTTT.

The chain recombines TRBV29-1 with TRBJ2-2, with D possibly TRBD2 on 6 matching bases. The CDR3 runs 15 residues. Trimming cost V 1 base and J 1 base, with 10 bases left between them. Germline-derived CDR1 and CDR2 are SQVTM and ANQGSEA. In DNA form, the CDR3 reads TGCAGCGTTGAAGTCTGGGGGGAGAACACCGGGGAGCTGTTTTTT. Translated: CSVEVWGENTGELFF.

The gene calls are TRBV7-9 and TRBJ1-1; 8 bases map to TRBD1. From germline, CDR1 is SEHNR and CDR2 FQNEAQ (reference sequence). This CDR3 comprises 17 residues. J lost 4 bases, V lost 3 bases, and 13 bases had no gene match. The CDR3 bases are TGTGCCAGCAGCTTGCCTCCTTACGGACAGGGTGGCACTGAAGCTTTCTTT. Protein sequence: CASSLPPYGQGGTEAFF.

V usage is TRBV30 and J usage is TRBJ1-6; tentative D call: TRBD1 (6 bases). Germline V gives CDR1 GTSNPN, CDR2 SVGIG (reference sequence). CDR3 length: 14 amino acids. V lost 4 bases and J 7 bases, leaving 14 bases between the germline ends. The CDR3 sequence is CAWILTGMNSPLHF. CDR3 nucleotide sequence: TGTGCCTGGATATTGACAGGAATGAATTCACCCCTCCACTTT.

The V gene is TRBV5-8, the J gene TRBJ1-3; maybe TRBD1 (6 bases). Per germline, CDR1 SGHTS and CDR2 YDEGEE. Deletions cut 0 bases from V and 3 bases from J, with 13 bases between. This CDR3 has 16 amino acids. CDR3 region: CASSLGGQTLGNTIYF. For the CDR3, the DNA is TGTGCCAGCAGCTTGGGAGGACAGACCCTTGGAAACACCATATATTTT.

The rearrangement joins TRBV29-1 to TRBJ1-4, with D maybe TRBD1 (6 bases). CDR1 is SQVTM and CDR2 is ANQGSEA in the germline V gene. The CDR3 is made up of 12 amino acids. With 4 bases removed from V and 8 bases from J, the gap between germline ends came to 11 bases. The CDR3 DNA reads TGCAGCGTTGGCCACCAGGGGGAAAAACTGTTTTTT. Protein sequence: CSVGHQGEKLFF. Full variable domain (remainder filled in from reference TRBV29-1 and TRBJ1-4): SAVISQKPSRDICQRGTSLTIQCQVDSQVTMMFWYRQQPGQSLTLIATANQGSEATYESGFVIDKFPISRPNLTFSTLTVSNMSPEDSSIYLCSVGHQGEKLFFGSGTQLSVL.

The rearrangement uses TRBV12-5 and TRBJ2-5; 11 nucleotides match TRBD2. CDR1 LGHNT and CDR2 FRNRAP come from the germline V gene. CDR3 length equals 16 residues. V lost 6 bases, J lost 2 bases, and 8 bases stayed unmatched. CDR3 sequence: CASGLAGGILQETQYF. CDR3 nucleotide sequence: TGTGCTAGTGGCCTAGCGGGGGGCATACTACAAGAGACCCAGTACTTC.

The rearrangement uses TRBV6-1 and TRBJ1-2; 7 bases line up with TRBD1. The V segment lost 2 bases and the J segment 3 bases; nucleotides outside the gene matches: 0. This CDR3 is 13 amino acids long. Germline lookup yields CDR1 MNHNS and CDR2 SASEGT. In nucleotides, the CDR3 is TGTGCCAGCAGTGAAACAGGGGACTATGGCTACACCTTC. It specifies CASSETGDYGYTF.